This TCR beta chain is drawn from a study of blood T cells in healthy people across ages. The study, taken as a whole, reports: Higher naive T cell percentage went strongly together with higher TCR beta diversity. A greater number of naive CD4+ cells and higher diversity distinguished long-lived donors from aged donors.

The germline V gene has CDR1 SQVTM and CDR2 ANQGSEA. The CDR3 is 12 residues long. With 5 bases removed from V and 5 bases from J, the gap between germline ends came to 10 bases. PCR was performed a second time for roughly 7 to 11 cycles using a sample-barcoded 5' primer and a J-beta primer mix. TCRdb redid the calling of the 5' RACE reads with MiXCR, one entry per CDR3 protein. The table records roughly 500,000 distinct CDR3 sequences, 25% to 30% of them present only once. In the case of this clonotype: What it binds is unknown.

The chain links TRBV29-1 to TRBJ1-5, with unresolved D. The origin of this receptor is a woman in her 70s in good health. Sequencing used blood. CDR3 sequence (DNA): TGCAGCGTTCGGTCCCCCGATCAGCCCCAGCATTTT. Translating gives CSVRSPDQPQHF.